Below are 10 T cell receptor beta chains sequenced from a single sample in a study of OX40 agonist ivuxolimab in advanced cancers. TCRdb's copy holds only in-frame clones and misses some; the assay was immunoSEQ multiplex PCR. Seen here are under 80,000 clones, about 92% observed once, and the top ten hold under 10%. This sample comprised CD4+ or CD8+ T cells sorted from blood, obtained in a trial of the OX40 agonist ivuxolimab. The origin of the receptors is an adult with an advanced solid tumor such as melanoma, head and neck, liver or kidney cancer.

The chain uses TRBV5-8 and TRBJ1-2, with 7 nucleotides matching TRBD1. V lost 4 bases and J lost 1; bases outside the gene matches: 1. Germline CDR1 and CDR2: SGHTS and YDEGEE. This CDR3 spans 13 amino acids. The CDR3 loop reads CASSAGGNYGYTF. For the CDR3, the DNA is TGTGCCAGCAGCGCAGGGGGTAACTATGGCTACACCTTC.

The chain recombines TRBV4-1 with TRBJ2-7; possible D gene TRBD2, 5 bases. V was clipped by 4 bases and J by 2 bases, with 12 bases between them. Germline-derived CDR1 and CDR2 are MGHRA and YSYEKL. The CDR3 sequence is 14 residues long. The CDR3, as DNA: TGCGCCAGCAGCCCCCGCGACGGGGCCTACGAGCAGTACTTC. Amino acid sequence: CASSPRDGAYEQYF.

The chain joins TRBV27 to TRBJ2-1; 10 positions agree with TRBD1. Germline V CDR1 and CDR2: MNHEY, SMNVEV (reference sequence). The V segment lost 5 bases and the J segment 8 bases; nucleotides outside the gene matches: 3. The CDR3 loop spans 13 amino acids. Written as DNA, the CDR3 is TGTGCCAGCAGTGTGACAGGGGGCTATGAGCAGTTCTTC. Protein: CASSVTGGYEQFF.

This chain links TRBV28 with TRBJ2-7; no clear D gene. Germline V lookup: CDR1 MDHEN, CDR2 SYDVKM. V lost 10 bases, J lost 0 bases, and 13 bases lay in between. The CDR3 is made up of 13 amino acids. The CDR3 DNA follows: TGTGCCACGGGTCAGACCTACTCCTACGAGCAGTACTTC. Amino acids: CATGQTYSYEQYF. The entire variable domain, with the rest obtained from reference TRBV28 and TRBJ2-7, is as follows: DVKVTQSSRYLVKRTGEKVFLECVQDMDHENMFWYRQDPGLGLRLIYFSYDVKMKEKGDIPEGYSVSREKKERFSLILESASTNQTSMYLCATGQTYSYEQYFGPGTRLTVT.

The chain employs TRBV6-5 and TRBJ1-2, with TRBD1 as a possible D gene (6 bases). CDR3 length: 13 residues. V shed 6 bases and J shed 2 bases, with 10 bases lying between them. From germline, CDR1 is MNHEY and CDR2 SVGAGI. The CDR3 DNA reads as TGTGCCAGCAGCTGGGACACCAACTATGGCTACACCTTC. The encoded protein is CASSWDTNYGYTF.

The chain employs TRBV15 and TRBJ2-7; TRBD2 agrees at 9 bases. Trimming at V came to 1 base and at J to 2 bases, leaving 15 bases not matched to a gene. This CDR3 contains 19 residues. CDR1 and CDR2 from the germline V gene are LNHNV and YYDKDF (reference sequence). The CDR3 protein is CATSRGELAGARNPYEQYF. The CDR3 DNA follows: TGTGCCACCAGCAGAGGGGAGTTAGCGGGGGCGCGCAATCCCTACGAGCAGTACTTC. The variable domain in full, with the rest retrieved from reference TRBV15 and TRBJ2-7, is DAMVIQNPRYQVTQFGKPVTLSCSQTLNHNVMYWYQQKSSQAPKLLFHYYDKDFNNEADTPDNFQSRRPNTSFCFLDIRSPGLGDTAMYLCATSRGELAGARNPYEQYFGPGTRLTVT.

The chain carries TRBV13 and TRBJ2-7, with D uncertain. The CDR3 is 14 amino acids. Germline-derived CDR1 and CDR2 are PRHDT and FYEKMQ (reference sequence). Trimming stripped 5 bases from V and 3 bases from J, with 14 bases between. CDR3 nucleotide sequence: TGTGCCAGCAGCCCTCCTACTCGGTACTACGAGCAGTACTTC. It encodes CASSPPTRYYEQYF.

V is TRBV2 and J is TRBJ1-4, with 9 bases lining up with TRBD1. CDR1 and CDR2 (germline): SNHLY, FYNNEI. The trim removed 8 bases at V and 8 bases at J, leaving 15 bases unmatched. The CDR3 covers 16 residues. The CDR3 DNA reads TGTGCCAGCTTGCCTGGGCGGACAGGGGCAGGAGAAAAACTGTTTTTT. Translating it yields CASLPGRTGAGEKLFF. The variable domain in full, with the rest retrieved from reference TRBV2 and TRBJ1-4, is EPEVTQTPSHQVTQMGQEVILRCVPISNHLYFYWYRQILGQKVEFLVSFYNNEISEKSEIFDDQFSVERPDGSNFTLKIRSTKLEDSAMYFCASLPGRTGAGEKLFFGSGTQLSVL.

Here the CDR3 reads CATSSGIGAGELFF. CDR3 bases: TGTGCCACCAGCAGTGGGATCGGGGCCGGGGAGCTGTTTTTT. The V gene is TRBV15, the J gene TRBJ2-2, with a tentative D call TRBD2 (5 bases). The CDR3 extends over 14 amino acids. Trimming stripped 3 bases from V and 6 bases from J, with 11 bases between. The V gene's germline CDR1 is LNHNV and CDR2 YYDKDF (reference sequence).

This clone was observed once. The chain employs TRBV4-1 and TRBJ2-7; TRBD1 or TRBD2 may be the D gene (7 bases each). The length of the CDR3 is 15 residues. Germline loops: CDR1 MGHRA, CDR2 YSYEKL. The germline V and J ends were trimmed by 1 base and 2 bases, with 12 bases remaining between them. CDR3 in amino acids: CASSQGAGGAYEQYF. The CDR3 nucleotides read TGCGCCAGCAGCCAAGGCGCAGGGGGGGCCTACGAGCAGTACTTC.